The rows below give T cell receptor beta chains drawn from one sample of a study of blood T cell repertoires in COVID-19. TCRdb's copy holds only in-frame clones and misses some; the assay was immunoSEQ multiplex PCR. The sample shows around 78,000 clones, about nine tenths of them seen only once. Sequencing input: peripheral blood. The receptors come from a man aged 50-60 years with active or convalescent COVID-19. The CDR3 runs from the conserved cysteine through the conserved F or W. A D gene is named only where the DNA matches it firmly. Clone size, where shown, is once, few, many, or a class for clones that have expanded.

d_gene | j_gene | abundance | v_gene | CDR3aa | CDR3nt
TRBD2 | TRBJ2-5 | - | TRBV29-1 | CSVGASGRAETQYF | TGCAGCGTTGGGGCTAGCGGGAGGGCAGAGACCCAGTACTTC
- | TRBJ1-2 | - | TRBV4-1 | CASSQDFTRGYTF | TGCGCCAGCAGCCAAGATTTTACCCGGGGCTACACCTTC
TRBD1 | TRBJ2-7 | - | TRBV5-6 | CASSLRTGPYEQYF | TGTGCCAGCAGCCTCCGGACAGGACCGTACGAGCAGTACTTC
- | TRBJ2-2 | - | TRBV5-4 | CASSMVGEANTGELFF | TGTGCCAGCAGCATGGTGGGAGAAGCGAACACCGGGGAGCTGTTTTTT
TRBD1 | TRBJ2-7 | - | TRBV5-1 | CASSLEGTGGEQYF | TGCGCCAGCAGCTTGGAGGGGACAGGGGGAGAGCAGTACTTC
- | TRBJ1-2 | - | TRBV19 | CASSEFKGPDINYGYTF | TGTGCCAGTAGTGAGTTCAAGGGGCCGGATATTAACTATGGCTACACCTTC
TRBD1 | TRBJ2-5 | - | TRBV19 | CASSTTGGRGETQYF | TGTGCCAGTAGTACCACAGGGGGTCGCGGAGAGACCCAGTACTTC
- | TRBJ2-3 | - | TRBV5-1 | CASSLGRGSGDTQYF | TGCGCCAGCAGCTTGGGTCGGGGATCGGGAGATACGCAGTATTTT
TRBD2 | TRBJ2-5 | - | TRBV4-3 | CASSQGVSGEQETQYF | TGCGCCAGCAGCCAAGGGGTTAGCGGGGAGCAAGAGACCCAGTACTTC
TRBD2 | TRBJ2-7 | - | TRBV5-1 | CASSLGTSGSYEQYF | TGCGCCAGCAGCTTGGGGACTAGCGGGAGTTACGAGCAGTACTTC
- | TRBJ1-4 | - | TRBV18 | CASSSAEETNEKLFF | TGTGCCAGCTCATCCGCCGAGGAAACTAATGAAAAACTGTTTTTT
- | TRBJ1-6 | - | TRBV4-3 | CASSQVDAPLHF | TGCGCCAGCAGCCAAGTAGATGCACCCCTCCACTTT
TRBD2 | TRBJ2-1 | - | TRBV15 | CATLSGTSENNEQFF | TGTGCCACCCTCAGCGGGACTAGCGAGAACAATGAGCAGTTCTTC
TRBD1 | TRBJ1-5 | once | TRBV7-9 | CASSYTGTGYQPQHF | TGTGCCAGCAGCTACACCGGGACAGGGTATCAGCCCCAGCATTTT
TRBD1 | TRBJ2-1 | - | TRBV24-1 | CATSENQGASNNEQFF | TGTGCCACCAGTGAAAACCAGGGGGCCTCTAACAATGAGCAGTTCTTC
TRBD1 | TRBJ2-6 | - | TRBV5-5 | CASSLRDSSGANVLTF | TGTGCCAGCAGCTTGCGGGACAGCTCTGGGGCCAACGTCCTGACTTTC